One and the same sample provided the 6 T cell receptor beta chains below, sequenced in a study of T cells in Graves' hyperthyroidism and ophthalmopathy. Amplification of TCR beta CDR3 regions was performed using RNA transcripts as template. RT-PCR in the first round (using the HTBI primer set) targeted the TCR CDR3. One entry per CDR3 protein, called by TCRdb with MiXCR from the multiplex PCR reads. The table includes about 700,000 distinct CDR3 sequences, 12% to 15% detected once. Sequencing was carried out using blood. The receptor set was obtained from a woman aged 18-29 years with Graves' hyperthyroidism.

This clonotype was counted at least ten times. The gene calls are TRBV7-6 and TRBJ2-1, with TRBD2 identical over 10 bases. The CDR3 covers 16 residues. Germline CDR1 SGHVS, CDR2 FNYEAQ. Losses at the gene ends were 3 bases for V and 8 bases for J; bases not matched to a gene: 10. Written as DNA, the CDR3 is TGTGCCAGCAGCTTCGCTAGCGGGAGCCCCAGGCATGAGCAGTTCTTC. This translates into CASSFASGSPRHEQFF.

V gene TRBV30 combines with J gene TRBJ2-2; TRBD1 or TRBD2 may be the D gene (5 bases each). With 3 bases removed from V and 8 bases from J, the gap between germline ends came to 10 bases. This CDR3 comprises 12 residues. Germline V gene data show CDR1 as GTSNPN and CDR2 as SVGIG (reference sequence). CDR3 protein: CAWSPGAGELFF. CDR3 DNA sequence: TGTGCCTGGAGCCCCGGGGCTGGGGAGCTGTTTTTT.

This clonotype was counted many times. The V call is TRBV7-9, the J call TRBJ2-5, with TRBD2 matching 8 bases. The CDR3 covers 14 residues. Germline V CDR1 and CDR2: SEHNR, FQNEAQ (reference sequence). CDR3 in DNA: TGTGCAGAGGAGAGCGGGAGATTCCGTGAGACCCAGTACTTC. It specifies CAEESGRFRETQYF.

On this clonotype: A much bigger clone sits one base away, suggesting this may be a read error. This chain links TRBV28 with TRBJ1-2, with 9 bases lining up with TRBD1. Per germline, CDR1 MDHEN and CDR2 SYDVKM. This CDR3 is built from 12 residues. V lost 5 bases, J lost 6 bases, and 1 base stayed unmatched. In DNA, the CDR3 is TGTGCCAGCAGTACAGGGGGCCATGGCTACACCTTC. It yields the protein CASSTGGHGYTF.

The chain has TRBV6-1 and TRBJ1-5; a weak D match, TRBD1 (5 bases). V lost 5 bases and J lost 4, with 9 bases in between. Germline V gene sequence: CDR1 MNHNS, CDR2 SASEGT. CDR3 length equals 13 residues. CDR3 DNA: TGTGCCAGCAGTTGGGACTATAATCAGCCCCAGCATTTT. Translation: CASSWDYNQPQHF.

This clonotype came up a few times. A much larger clone lies a single base off, so this may be a read error. The rearrangement uses TRBV18 and TRBJ1-1; D unresolved. The CDR3 length is 14 residues. Germline CDR1 KGHSH, CDR2 LQKENI. This CDR3 reads CASSPQGLNTGAFF. The CDR3 nucleotides read TGTGCCAGCTCACCACAGGGCCTTAACACTGGAGCTTTCTTT.